These 8 T cell receptor beta chains were sequenced from one sample in a study of T cell repertoires in cytomegalovirus infection. TCRdb ran MiXCR on the reads and lists one entry per CDR3 protein. The sample includes hundreds of thousands of distinct CDR3 sequences, approximately 24% seen only once; the top ten take around 8%. Input material: CD8+ T cells from PBMCs. The source of these receptors is a human donor in good health (CMV status not recorded). Some clones in this sample may be carry-over from other donors' samples.

The rearrangement uses TRBV9 and TRBJ2-2; 8 bases line up with TRBD2. CDR1 is SGDLS, CDR2 YYNGEE, per germline. The V gene end was trimmed by 4 bases and the J gene end by 1 base; junction bases not matched to a gene: 9. The CDR3 contains 17 residues. CDR3 sequence (DNA): TGTGCCAGCAGCCTTTCCATAAGCGGGGGGAACACCGGGGAGCTGTTTTTT. Translated: CASSLSISGGNTGELFF.

A word on this clonotype: This may be a read error, as it is one base from a much larger clone. The chain recombines TRBV7-3 with TRBJ2-1; 9 bases fit TRBD2. CDR1 and CDR2 from the germline V gene are SGHTA and FQGTGA. The CDR3 sequence is 15 residues long. CDR3 DNA sequence: TGTGCCAGCAGCACACTAGCGGGCGTCTACGATGAGCAGTTCTTC. Its translation is CASSTLAGVYDEQFF. The full variable domain, its missing parts supplied by reference TRBV7-3 and TRBJ2-1, is GAGVSQTPSNKVTEKGKYVELRCDPISGHTALYWYRQSLGQGPEFLIYFQGTGAADDSGLPNDRFFAVRPEGSVSTLKIQRTERGDSAVYLCASSTLAGVYDEQFFGPGTRLTVL.

In its sample, this clonotype was seen many times. The rearrangement uses TRBV12-3 or TRBV12-4 and TRBJ2-7, with 10 bases fitting TRBD2. With 7 bases clipped from V and 0 bases from J, the junction kept 3 bases outside the gene matches. The CDR3 is made up of 14 amino acids. CDR3 nucleotide sequence: TGTGCCAGCAAGACTAGCGGGCACTCCTACGAGCAGTACTTC. Its protein is CASKTSGHSYEQYF.

The chain couples TRBV12-3 or TRBV12-4 to TRBJ1-2; tentatively, D is TRBD1 (5 bases). V shed 5 bases and J shed 5 bases, with 15 bases lying between them. This CDR3 spans 14 amino acids. CDR3 nucleotides: TGTGCCAGCAGTCCCCCGCCAGGGCTTTATGGCTACACCTTC. Translating gives CASSPPPGLYGYTF.

The chain has TRBV28 and TRBJ1-5; 10 bases line up with TRBD1. V dropped 3 bases and J dropped 4; count of bases not matched to a gene: 9. Germline CDR1 and CDR2: MDHEN and SYDVKM. The CDR3 covers 17 residues. In DNA, the CDR3 is TGTGCCAGCAGTTTCCCCGGTAGGACAGGGGGAAATCAGCCCCAGCATTTT. Translation: CASSFPGRTGGNQPQHF.

In regard to this clonotype: One base away lies a much larger clone, so this may be a sequencing read error. The chain links TRBV7-9 to TRBJ2-2; 8 bases align to TRBD1. Germline CDR1 and CDR2: SEHNR and FQNEAQ (reference sequence). The CDR3 consists of 16 residues. The CDR3 spells CASSLGTGANTGELSF. CDR3 bases: TGTGCCAGCAGCTTGGGGACAGGCGCAAACACCGGGGAGCTGTCTTTT. Supplemented by reference TRBV7-9 and TRBJ2-2, the full variable domain reads DTGVSQNPRHKITKRGQNVTFRCDPISEHNRLYWYRQTLGQGPEFLTYFQNEAQLEKSRLLSDRFSAERPKGSFSTLEIQRTEQGDSAMYLCASSLGTGANTGELSFGEGSRLTVL.

This clonotype was detected only a few times. This rearrangement joins TRBV7-6 to TRBJ2-7, with D perhaps TRBD1 (7 bases). CDR3 length: 16 amino acids. Per germline, CDR1 SGHVS and CDR2 FNYEAQ. Trimming pared 5 bases from V and 7 bases from J, leaving 24 bases between. As DNA, the CDR3 is TGTGCCAGCAGCCGCATTCTCGACAGGGCCGGGGGTGAGCAGTACTTC. The encoded protein is CASSRILDRAGGEQYF. The full variable domain, with the rest looked up from reference TRBV7-6 and TRBJ2-7, is GAGVSQSPRYKVTKRGQDVALRCDPISGHVSLYWYRQALGQGPEFLTYFNYEAQQDKSGLPNDRFSAERPEGSISTLTIQRTEQRDSAMYRCASSRILDRAGGEQYFGPGTRLTVT.

V and J are TRBV7-9 and TRBJ1-2; the match to TRBD1 covers 7 bases. The CDR3 length is 14 residues. V lost 1 base, J lost 6 bases, and 5 bases stayed unmatched. Germline lookup yields CDR1 SEHNR and CDR2 FQNEAQ (reference sequence). The DNA of the CDR3 is TGTGCCAGCAGCTTAGGACAGGGAGTGCATGGCTACACCTTC. It specifies CASSLGQGVHGYTF.